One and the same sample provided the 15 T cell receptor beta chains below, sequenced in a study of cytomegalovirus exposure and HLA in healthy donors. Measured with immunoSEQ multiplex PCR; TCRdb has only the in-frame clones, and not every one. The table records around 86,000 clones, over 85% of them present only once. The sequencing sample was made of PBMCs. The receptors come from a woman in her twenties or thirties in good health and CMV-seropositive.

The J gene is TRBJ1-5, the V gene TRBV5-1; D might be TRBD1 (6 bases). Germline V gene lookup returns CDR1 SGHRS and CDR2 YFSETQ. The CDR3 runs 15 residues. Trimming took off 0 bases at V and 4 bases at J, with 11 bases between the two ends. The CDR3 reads CASSLETGQNQPQHF. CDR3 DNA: TGCGCCAGCAGCTTGGAGACAGGTCAAAATCAGCCCCAGCATTTT.

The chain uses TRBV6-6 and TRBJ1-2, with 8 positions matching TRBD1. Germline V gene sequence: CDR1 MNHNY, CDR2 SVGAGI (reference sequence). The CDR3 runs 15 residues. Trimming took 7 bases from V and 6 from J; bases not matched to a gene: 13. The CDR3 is CASNARTGRGDGYTF. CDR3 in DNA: TGTGCCAGCAACGCTCGGACAGGGCGAGGGGATGGCTACACCTTC.

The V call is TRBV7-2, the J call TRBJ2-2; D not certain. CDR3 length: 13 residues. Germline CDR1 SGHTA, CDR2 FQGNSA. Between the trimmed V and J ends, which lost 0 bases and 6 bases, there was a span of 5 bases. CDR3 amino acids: CASSLARAGELFF. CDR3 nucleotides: TGTGCCAGCAGCTTAGCTCGCGCCGGGGAGCTGTTTTTT.

This chain's CDR3 is CASSLQGLASVEDTEAFF. As DNA, the CDR3 is TGTGCCAGCAGCCTACAGGGTCTTGCATCTGTCGAGGACACTGAAGCTTTCTTT. The V and J genes are TRBV11-3 and TRBJ1-1; D perhaps matches TRBD1 (6 bases). The CDR3 totals 18 residues. Germline loops: CDR1 SGHNT, CDR2 YENEEA. V lost 5 bases and J lost 3, with 25 bases in between.

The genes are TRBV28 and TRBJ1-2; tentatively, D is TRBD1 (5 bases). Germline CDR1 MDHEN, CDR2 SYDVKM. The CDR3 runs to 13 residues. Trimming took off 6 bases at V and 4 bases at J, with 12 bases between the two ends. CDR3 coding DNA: TGTGCCAGCAGCCTCGGACAAATCTATGGCTACACCTTC. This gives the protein CASSLGQIYGYTF.

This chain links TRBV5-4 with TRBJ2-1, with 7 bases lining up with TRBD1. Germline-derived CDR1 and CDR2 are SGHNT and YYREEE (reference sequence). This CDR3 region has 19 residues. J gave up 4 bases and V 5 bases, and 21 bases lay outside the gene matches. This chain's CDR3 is CASRHSMAQPGQTYNEQFF. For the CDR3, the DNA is TGTGCCAGCAGACACAGTATGGCCCAACCGGGACAGACGTACAATGAGCAGTTCTTC.

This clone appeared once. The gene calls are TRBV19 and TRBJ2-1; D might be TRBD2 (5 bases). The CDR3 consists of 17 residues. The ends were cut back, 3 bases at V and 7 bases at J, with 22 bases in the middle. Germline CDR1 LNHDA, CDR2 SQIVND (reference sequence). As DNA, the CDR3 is TGTGCCAGTAGTATTCTGTCTAGCCCCGTGGTAGATAATGAGCAGTTCTTC. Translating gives CASSILSSPVVDNEQFF.

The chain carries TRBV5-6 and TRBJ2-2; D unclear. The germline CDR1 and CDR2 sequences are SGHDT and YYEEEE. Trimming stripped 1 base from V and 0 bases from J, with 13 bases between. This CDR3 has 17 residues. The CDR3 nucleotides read TGTGCCAGCAGCTTGCGACTCGGTCTAACGAACACCGGGGAGCTGTTTTTT. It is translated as CASSLRLGLTNTGELFF.

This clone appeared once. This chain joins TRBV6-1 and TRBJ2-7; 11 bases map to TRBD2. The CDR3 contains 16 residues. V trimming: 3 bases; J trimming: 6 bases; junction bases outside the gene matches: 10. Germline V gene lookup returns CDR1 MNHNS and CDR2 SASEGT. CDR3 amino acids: CASSEWRSSGRIEQYF. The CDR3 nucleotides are TGTGCCAGCAGTGAGTGGCGATCTAGCGGGAGGATCGAGCAGTACTTC.

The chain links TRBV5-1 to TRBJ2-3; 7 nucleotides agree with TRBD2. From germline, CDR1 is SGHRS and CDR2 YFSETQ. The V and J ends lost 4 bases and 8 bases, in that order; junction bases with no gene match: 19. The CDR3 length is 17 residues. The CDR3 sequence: CASSRGVTGTTTGTQYF. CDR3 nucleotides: TGCGCCAGCAGCCGAGGGGTTACCGGGACTACCACGGGTACGCAGTATTTT.

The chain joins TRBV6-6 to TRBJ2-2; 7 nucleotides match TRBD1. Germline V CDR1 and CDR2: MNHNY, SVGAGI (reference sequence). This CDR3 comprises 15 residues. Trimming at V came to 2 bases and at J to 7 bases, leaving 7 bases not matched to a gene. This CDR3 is CASSYPYQGDGELFF. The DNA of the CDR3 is TGTGCCAGCAGTTACCCCTATCAGGGGGACGGGGAGCTGTTTTTT.

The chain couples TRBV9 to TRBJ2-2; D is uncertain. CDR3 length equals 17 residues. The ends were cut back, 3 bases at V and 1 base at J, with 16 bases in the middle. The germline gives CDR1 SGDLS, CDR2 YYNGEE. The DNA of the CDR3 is TGTGCCAGCAGCGCCGGTATCGACTTGCAGAACACCGGGGAGCTGTTTTTT. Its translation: CASSAGIDLQNTGELFF.

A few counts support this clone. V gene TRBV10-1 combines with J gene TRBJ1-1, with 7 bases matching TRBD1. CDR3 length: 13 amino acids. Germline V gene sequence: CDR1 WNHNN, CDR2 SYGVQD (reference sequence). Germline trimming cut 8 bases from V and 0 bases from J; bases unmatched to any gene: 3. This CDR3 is CASAQGLNTEAFF. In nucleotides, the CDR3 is TGCGCCAGCGCACAGGGGTTGAACACTGAAGCTTTCTTT.

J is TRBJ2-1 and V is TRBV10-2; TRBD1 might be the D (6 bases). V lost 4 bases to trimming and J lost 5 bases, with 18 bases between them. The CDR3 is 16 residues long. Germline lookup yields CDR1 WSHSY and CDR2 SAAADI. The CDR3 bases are TGCGCCAGCAGTGTACAGGGTTTAGGCTCGGACAATGAGCAGTTCTTC. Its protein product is CASSVQGLGSDNEQFF.

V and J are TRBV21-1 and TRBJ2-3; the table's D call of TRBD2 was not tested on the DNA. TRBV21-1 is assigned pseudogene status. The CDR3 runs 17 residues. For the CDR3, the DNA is TGTGCCAGCAGCAAAGAGGGTCTAGCGGGACTCACAGATACGCAGTATTTT. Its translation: CASSKEGLAGLTDTQYF.